This T cell receptor beta chain was captured in a study of identical twins. Overall study results and limits: Out-of-frame beta chain sequences displayed weaker excess sharing between twins.

V lost 0 bases and J lost 3; bases outside the gene matches: 3. CDR3 size: 16 residues. CDR1 is KGHDR, CDR2 SFDVKD, per germline. This clonotype showed up just a few times. Its matching antigen is unknown. TCRdb reanalysed the 5' RACE reads using MiXCR and keeps one entry per CDR3 protein. The sample consists of 250,000 or so distinct CDR3 sequences, approximately 8.3% of them appearing once. This same sample was also taken into another study, of yellow fever vaccine responses in identical twins.

This clonotype was sampled from a woman aged 18-35 years in good health. The sequenced material came from CD8+ T cells sorted from blood. This chain links TRBV24-1 with TRBJ2-7; TRBD2 aligns across 11 bases. This CDR3 reads CATSDLGGLAGYEQYF. The CDR3 bases are TGTGCCACCAGTGATTTGGGAGGACTAGCGGGCTACGAGCAGTACTTC.